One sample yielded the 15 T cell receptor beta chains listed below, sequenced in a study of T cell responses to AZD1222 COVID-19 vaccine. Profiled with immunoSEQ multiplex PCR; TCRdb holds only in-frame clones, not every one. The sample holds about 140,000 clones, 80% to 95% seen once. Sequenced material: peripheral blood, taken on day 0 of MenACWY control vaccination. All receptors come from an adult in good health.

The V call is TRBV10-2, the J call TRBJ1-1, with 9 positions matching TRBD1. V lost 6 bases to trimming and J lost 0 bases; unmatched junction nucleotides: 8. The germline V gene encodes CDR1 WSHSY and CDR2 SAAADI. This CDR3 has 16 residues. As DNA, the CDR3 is TGCGCCAGCAGCGACAGGGGGGCGGCCCTGAACACTGAAGCTTTCTTT. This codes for CASSDRGAALNTEAFF.

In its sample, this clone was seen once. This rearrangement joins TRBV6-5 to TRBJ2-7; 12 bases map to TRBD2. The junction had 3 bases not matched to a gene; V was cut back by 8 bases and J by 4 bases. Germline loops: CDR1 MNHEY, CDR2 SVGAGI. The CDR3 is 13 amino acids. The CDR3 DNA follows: TGTGCCAGCGGGACTAGCGGGCCGTACGAGCAGTACTTC. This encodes CASGTSGPYEQYF.

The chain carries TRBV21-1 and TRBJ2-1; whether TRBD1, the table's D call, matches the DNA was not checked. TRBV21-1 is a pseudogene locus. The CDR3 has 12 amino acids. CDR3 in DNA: TGTGCCAGCAGCCCGGAACAGGTTGAGCAGTTCTTC. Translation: CASSPEQVEQFF.

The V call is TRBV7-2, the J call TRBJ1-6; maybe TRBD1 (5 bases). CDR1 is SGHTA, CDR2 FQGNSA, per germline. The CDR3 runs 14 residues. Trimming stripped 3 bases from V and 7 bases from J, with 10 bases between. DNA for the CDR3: TGTGCCAGCAGCTTCCGGGACCTAAATTCACCCCTCCACTTT. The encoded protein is CASSFRDLNSPLHF.

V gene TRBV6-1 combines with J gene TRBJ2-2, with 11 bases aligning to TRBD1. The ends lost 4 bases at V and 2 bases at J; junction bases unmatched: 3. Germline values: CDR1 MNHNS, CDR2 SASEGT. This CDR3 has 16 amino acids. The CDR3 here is CASSGDRGLNTGELFF. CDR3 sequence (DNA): TGTGCCAGCAGTGGGGACAGGGGGTTAAACACCGGGGAGCTGTTTTTT.

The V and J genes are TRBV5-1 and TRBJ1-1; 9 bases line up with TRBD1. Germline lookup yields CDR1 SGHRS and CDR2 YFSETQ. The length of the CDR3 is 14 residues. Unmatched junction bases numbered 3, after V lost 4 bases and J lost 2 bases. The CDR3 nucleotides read TGCGCCAGCAGCCCGGGACAGGGTAACACTGAAGCTTTCTTT. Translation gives CASSPGQGNTEAFF.

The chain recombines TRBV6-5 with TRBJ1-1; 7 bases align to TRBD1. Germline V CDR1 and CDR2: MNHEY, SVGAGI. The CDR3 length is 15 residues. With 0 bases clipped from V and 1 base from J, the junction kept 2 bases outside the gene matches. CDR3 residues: CASSYSNRGNTEAFF. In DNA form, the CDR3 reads TGTGCCAGCAGTTACTCGAACAGGGGGAACACTGAAGCTTTCTTT.

CDR3 in amino acids: CASSFVIWEAFF. DNA for the CDR3: TGTGCCAGCAGTTTCGTTATATGGGAAGCTTTCTTT. This sequence joins TRBV12-3 or TRBV12-4 and TRBJ1-1; no firm D call. V lost 3 bases and J lost 8, with 10 bases in between. The CDR3 is 12 amino acids.

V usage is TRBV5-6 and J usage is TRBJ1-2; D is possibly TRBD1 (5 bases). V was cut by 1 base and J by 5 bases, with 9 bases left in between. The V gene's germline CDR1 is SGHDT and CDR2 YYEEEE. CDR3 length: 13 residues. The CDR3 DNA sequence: TGTGCCAGCAGCTTGAGGGACCCTTATGGCTACACCTTC. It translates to CASSLRDPYGYTF.

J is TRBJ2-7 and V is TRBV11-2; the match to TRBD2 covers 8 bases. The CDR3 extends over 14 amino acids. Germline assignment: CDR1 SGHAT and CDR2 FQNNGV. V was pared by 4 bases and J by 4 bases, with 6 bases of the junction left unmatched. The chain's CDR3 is CASSSLAGQYEQYF. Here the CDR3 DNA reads TGTGCCAGCAGCTCCTTAGCGGGACAATACGAGCAGTACTTC.

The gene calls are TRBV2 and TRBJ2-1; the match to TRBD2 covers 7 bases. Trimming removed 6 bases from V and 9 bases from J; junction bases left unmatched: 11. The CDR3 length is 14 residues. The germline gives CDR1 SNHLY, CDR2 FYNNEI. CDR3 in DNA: TGTGCCAGCAGATGGGGGAGGGGAGAGGGTGAGCAGTTCTTC. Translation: CASRWGRGEGEQFF. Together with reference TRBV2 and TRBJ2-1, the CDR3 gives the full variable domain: EPEVTQTPSHQVTQMGQEVILRCVPISNHLYFYWYRQILGQKVEFLVSFYNNEISEKSEIFDDQFSVERPDGSNFTLKIRSTKLEDSAMYFCASRWGRGEGEQFFGPGTRLTVL.

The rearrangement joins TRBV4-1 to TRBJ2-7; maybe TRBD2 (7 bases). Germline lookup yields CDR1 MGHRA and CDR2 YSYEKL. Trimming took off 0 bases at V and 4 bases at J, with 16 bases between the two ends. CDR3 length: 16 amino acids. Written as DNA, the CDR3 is TGCGCCAGCAGCCAAGAGGCAGCGGGACAACTTTACGAGCAGTACTTC. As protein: CASSQEAAGQLYEQYF.

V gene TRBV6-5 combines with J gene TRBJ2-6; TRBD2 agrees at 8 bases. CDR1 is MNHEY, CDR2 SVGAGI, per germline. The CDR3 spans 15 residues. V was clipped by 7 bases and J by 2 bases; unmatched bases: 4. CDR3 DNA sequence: TGTGCCAGCACTCGGGGGGGAGCTGGGGCCAACGTCCTGACTTTC. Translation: CASTRGGAGANVLTF.

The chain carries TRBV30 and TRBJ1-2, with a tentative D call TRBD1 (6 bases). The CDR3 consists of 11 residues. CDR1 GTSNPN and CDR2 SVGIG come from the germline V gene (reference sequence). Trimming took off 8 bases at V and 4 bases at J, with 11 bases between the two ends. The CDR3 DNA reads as TGTGCCAGTCGGGGGGCCTATGGCTACACCTTC. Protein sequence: CASRGAYGYTF.

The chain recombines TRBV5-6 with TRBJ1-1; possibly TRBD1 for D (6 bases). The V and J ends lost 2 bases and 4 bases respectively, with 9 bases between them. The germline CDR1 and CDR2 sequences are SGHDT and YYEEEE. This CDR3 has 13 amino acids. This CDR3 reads CASSFIGGTEAFF. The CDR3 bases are TGTGCCAGCAGCTTTATAGGGGGCACTGAAGCTTTCTTT.